This T cell receptor beta chain was sequenced in a study of T cell responses to AZD1222 COVID-19 vaccine. Study-wide points: Without day 14 samples, only post-peak T cell repertoires were studied.

TCRdb keeps only in-frame clones here, not all; method: immunoSEQ multiplex PCR. This table has tens of thousands of clones, approximately 82% appearing once. Losses at the gene ends were 4 bases for V and 8 bases for J; bases not matched to a gene: 17. Germline CDR1 is SGDLS and CDR2 is YYNGEE. The CDR3 has 18 amino acids. Details on this clone: As yet, its antigen is unknown.

The V and J genes are TRBV9 and TRBJ2-1; 11 nucleotides match TRBD1. The input for sequencing was peripheral blood, taken on day 0 of AZD1222 vaccination. This receptor was identified in an adult in good health. The CDR3 DNA sequence: TGTGCCAGCAGCCCTAACGGAGGGACAGGGGGTTTAGTGGATGAGCAGTTCTTC. It yields the protein CASSPNGGTGGLVDEQFF.